The 10 T cell receptor beta chains given below trace back to one sample, sequenced in a study of blood T cell repertoires in COVID-19. The data were produced by immunoSEQ multiplex PCR, yet TCRdb's version contains in-frame clones alone and is incomplete. The top ten hold 1.8% of the sample, which has hundreds of thousands of clones, 85% to 90% seen once. The sample consisted of peripheral blood. These receptors were collected from a young woman with COVID-19, enrolled during active disease.

The chain joins TRBV27 to TRBJ1-1; D not certain. This CDR3 region has 14 residues. Germline CDR1 is MNHEY and CDR2 is SMNVEV (reference sequence). V lost 2 bases to trimming and J lost 5 bases, with 12 bases between them. The CDR3 nucleotides read TGTGCCAGCAGTTTAAGTGTTTCGGGGACTGAAGCTTTCTTT. It translates to CASSLSVSGTEAFF.

This clone was counted between two and nine times. The chain employs TRBV19 and TRBJ1-4; TRBD1 matches 9 bases. Germline lookup yields CDR1 LNHDA and CDR2 SQIVND (reference sequence). The CDR3 has 17 residues. V gave up 9 bases and J gave up 0 bases; unmatched junction bases: 11. CDR3 amino acids: CASGAGTGSPTNEKLFF. The CDR3 nucleotides read TGTGCCAGCGGCGCCGGGACAGGGAGTCCAACTAATGAAAAACTGTTTTTT.

In DNA, the CDR3 is TGTGCCAGCAAGGAGGGGGCTTGGGAAGAGACCCAGTACTTC. This gives the protein CASKEGAWEETQYF. This chain connects TRBV2 to TRBJ2-5, with D perhaps matching TRBD1 (7 bases). V lost 7 bases and J lost 3, with 15 bases in between. There are 14 residues in the CDR3. Germline CDR1 and CDR2: SNHLY and FYNNEI. The full variable domain, its missing parts supplied by reference TRBV2 and TRBJ2-5, is EPEVTQTPSHQVTQMGQEVILRCVPISNHLYFYWYRQILGQKVEFLVSFYNNEISEKSEIFDDQFSVERPDGSNFTLKIRSTKLEDSAMYFCASKEGAWEETQYFGPGTRLLVL.

The V call is TRBV15, the J call TRBJ1-6; weak D call: TRBD1 (5 bases). Trimming took off 0 bases at V and 9 bases at J, with 9 bases between the two ends. This CDR3 is 14 amino acids long. Germline V CDR1 and CDR2: LNHNV, YYDKDF (reference sequence). CDR3 region: CATSREGQGSPLHF. Written as DNA, the CDR3 is TGTGCCACCAGCAGAGAGGGGCAGGGTTCACCCCTCCACTTT.

The chain is built from TRBV6-5 and TRBJ1-4; TRBD1 aligns across 8 bases. V lost 1 base, J lost 14 bases, and 3 bases stayed unmatched. The CDR3 contains 12 residues. Per the germline V gene, CDR1 is MNHEY and CDR2 is SVGAGI. The CDR3 coding sequence is TGTGCCAGCAGTTACTACGACAGGGGCCTGTTTTTT. This codes for CASSYYDRGLFF.

The chain carries TRBV28 and TRBJ2-1, with TRBD2 matching over 7 bases. With 5 bases clipped from V and 8 bases from J, the junction kept 6 bases outside the gene matches. Looked up from germline, CDR1 is MDHEN and CDR2 is SYDVKM. The CDR3 runs 13 residues. The CDR3 bases are TGTGCCAGCAGTCCGGGACTATGGGATGAGCAGTTCTTC. Translated, it gives CASSPGLWDEQFF. Complete variable domain (other parts from reference TRBV28 and TRBJ2-1): DVKVTQSSRYLVKRTGEKVFLECVQDMDHENMFWYRQDPGLGLRLIYFSYDVKMKEKGDIPEGYSVSREKKERFSLILESASTNQTSMYLCASSPGLWDEQFFGPGTRLTVL.

J is TRBJ2-5 and V is TRBV7-9, with D possibly matching TRBD1 (8 bases). Germline CDR1 reads SEHNR; CDR2 reads FQNEAQ (reference sequence). V lost 5 bases and J lost 9, with 19 bases in between. The CDR3 consists of 14 residues. The CDR3 coding sequence is TGTGCCAGCAGCGACAGGGGTGGCGGGGGAGCCCAGTACTTC. Translated, it gives CASSDRGGGGAQYF.

The CDR3: CASTQRARGYEQYF. DNA of the CDR3: TGTGCCAGCACCCAACGGGCCAGGGGCTACGAGCAGTACTTC. The chain recombines TRBV28 with TRBJ2-7; TRBD1 is a possible D gene (6 bases). The CDR3 spans 14 residues. V dropped 7 bases and J dropped 3 bases, with 16 bases sitting between them. Germline CDR1 reads MDHEN; CDR2 reads SYDVKM.

This clone was picked up one time. The chain couples TRBV30 to TRBJ2-7; TRBD2 is a possible D gene (6 bases). Trimming took off 1 base at V and 1 base at J, with 14 bases between the two ends. This CDR3 is built from 15 residues. Germline V lookup: CDR1 GTSNPN, CDR2 SVGIG (reference sequence). CDR3 loop: CAWSEGLQGSYEQYF. The CDR3 DNA is TGTGCCTGGAGTGAGGGACTTCAGGGATCCTACGAGCAGTACTTC.

This clone was counted between two and nine times. This chain uses TRBV18 with TRBJ1-5; tentatively, D is TRBD1 (5 bases). Trimming took 3 bases from V and 7 from J, leaving 16 bases between them. Per the germline V gene, CDR1 is KGHSH and CDR2 is LQKENI. The length of the CDR3 is 15 residues. For the CDR3, the DNA is TGTGCCAGCTCACCGGGGCAGCTTAAGGGCCAGCCCCAGCATTTT. Its translation: CASSPGQLKGQPQHF.